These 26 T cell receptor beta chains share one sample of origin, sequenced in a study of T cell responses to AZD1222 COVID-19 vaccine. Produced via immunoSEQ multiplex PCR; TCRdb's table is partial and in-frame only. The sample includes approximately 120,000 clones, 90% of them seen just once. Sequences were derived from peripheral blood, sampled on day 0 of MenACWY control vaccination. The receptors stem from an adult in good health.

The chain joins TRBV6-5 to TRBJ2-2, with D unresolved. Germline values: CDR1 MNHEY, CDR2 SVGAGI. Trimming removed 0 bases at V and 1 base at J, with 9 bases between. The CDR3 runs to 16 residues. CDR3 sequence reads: CASSYSSTLNTGELFF. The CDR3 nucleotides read TGTGCCAGCAGTTACTCGAGCACATTGAACACCGGGGAGCTGTTTTTT.

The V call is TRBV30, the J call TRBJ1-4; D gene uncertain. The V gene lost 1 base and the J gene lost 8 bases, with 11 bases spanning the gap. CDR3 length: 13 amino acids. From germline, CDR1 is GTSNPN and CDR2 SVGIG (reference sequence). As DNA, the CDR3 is TGTGCCTGGAGTGCCAATACCCGGGAAAAACTGTTTTTT. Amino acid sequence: CAWSANTREKLFF.

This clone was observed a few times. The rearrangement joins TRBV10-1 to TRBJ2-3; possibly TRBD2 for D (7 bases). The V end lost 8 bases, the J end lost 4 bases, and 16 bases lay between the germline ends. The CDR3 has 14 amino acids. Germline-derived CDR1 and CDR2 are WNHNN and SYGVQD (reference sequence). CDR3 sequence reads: CASGGALRPDTQYF. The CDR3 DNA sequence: TGCGCCAGCGGGGGGGCGCTTAGGCCAGATACGCAGTATTTT.

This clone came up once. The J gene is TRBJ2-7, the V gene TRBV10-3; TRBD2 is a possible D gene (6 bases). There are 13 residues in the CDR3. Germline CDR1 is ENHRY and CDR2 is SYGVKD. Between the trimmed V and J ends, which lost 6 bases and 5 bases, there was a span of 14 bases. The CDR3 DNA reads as TGTGCCATCAGGGCGCGGGACCACCACGAGCAGTACTTC. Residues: CAIRARDHHEQYF.

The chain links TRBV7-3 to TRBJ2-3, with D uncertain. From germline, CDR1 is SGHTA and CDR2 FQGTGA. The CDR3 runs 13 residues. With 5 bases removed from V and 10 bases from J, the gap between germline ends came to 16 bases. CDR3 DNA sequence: TGTGCCAGCAGCCCCGGAACCTCCCCAGCGCAGTATTTT. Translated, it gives CASSPGTSPAQYF.

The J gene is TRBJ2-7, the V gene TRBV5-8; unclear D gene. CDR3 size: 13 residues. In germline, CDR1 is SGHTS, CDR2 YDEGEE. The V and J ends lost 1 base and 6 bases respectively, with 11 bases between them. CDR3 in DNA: TGTGCCAGCAGCTTGAGGGTCCCCTCCGAGCAGTACTTC. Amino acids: CASSLRVPSEQYF.

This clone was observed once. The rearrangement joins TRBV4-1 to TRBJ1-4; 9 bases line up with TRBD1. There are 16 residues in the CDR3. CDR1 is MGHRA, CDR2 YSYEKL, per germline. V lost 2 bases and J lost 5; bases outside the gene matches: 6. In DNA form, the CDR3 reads TGCGCCAGCAGCCAACAACAGGGGGCTTACAATGAAAAACTGTTTTTT. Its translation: CASSQQQGAYNEKLFF.

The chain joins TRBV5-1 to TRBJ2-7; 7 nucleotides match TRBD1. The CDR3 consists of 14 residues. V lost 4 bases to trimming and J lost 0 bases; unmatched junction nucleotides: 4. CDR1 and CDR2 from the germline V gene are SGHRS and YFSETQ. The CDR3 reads CASSPTGPSYEQYF. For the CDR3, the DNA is TGCGCCAGCAGCCCGACAGGGCCCTCCTACGAGCAGTACTTC. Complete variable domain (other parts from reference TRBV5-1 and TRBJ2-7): KAGVTQTPRYLIKTRGQQVTLSCSPISGHRSVSWYQQTPGQGLQFLFEYFSETQRNKGNFPGRFSGRQFSNSRSEMNVSTLELGDSALYLCASSPTGPSYEQYFGPGTRLTVT.

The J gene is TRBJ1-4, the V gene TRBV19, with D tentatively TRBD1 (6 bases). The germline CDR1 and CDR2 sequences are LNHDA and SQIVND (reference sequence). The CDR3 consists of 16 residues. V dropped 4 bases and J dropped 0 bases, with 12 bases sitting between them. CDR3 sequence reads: CASSTRGQPTNEKLFF. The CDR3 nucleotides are TGTGCCAGTAGTACCCGTGGACAGCCAACTAATGAAAAACTGTTTTTT. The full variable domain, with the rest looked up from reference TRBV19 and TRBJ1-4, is DGGITQSPKYLFRKEGQNVTLSCEQNLNHDAMYWYRQDPGQGLRLIYYSQIVNDFQKGDIAEGYSVSREKKESFPLTVTSAQKNPTAFYLCASSTRGQPTNEKLFFGSGTQLSVL.

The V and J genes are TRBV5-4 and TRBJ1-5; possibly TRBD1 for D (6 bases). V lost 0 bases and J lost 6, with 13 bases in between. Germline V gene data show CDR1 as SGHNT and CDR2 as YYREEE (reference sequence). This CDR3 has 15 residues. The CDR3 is CASSLGGRGSQPQHF. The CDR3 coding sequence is TGTGCCAGCAGCTTGGGGGGGCGCGGATCTCAGCCCCAGCATTTT.

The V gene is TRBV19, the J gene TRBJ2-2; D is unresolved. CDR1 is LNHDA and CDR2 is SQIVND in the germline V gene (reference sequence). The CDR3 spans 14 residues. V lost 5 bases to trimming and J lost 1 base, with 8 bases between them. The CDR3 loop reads CASSPRQNTGELFF. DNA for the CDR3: TGTGCCAGTAGTCCGCGACAGAACACCGGGGAGCTGTTTTTT.

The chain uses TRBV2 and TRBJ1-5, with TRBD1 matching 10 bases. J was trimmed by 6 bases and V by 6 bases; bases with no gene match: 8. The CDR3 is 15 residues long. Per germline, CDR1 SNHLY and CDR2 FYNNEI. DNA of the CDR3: TGTGCCAGCAGCGACCGGGACAGGGGTCTTCAGCCCCAGCATTTT. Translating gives CASSDRDRGLQPQHF.

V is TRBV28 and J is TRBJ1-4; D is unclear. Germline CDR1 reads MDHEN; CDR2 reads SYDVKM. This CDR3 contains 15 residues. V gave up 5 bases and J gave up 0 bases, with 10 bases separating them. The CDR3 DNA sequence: TGTGCCAGCAGTACCCCGGGAGCAACTAATGAAAAACTGTTTTTT. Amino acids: CASSTPGATNEKLFF.

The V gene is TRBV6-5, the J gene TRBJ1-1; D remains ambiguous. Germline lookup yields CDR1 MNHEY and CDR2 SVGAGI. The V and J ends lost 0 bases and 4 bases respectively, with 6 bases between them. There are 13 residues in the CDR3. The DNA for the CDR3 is TGTGCCAGCAGTTACTCCAGCCGCACTGAAGCTTTCTTT. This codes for CASSYSSRTEAFF.

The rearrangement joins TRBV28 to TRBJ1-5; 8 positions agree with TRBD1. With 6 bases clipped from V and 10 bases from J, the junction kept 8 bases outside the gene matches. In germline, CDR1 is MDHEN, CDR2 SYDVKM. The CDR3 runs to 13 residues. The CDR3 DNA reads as TGTGCCAGCAGGGACAGGGCTATCAGCCCCCAGCATTTT. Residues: CASRDRAISPQHF.

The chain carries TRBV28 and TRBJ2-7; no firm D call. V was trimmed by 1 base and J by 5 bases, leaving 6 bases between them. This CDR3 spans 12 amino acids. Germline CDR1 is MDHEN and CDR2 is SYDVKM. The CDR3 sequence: CASSLSPNEQYF. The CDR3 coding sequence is TGTGCCAGCAGTTTATCTCCGAACGAGCAGTACTTC.

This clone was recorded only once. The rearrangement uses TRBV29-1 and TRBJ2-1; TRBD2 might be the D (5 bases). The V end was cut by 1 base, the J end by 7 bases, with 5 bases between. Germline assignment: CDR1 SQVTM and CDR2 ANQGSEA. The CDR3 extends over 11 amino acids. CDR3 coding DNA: TGCAGCGTTGAAGGGAGGAATGAGCAGTTCTTC. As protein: CSVEGRNEQFF.

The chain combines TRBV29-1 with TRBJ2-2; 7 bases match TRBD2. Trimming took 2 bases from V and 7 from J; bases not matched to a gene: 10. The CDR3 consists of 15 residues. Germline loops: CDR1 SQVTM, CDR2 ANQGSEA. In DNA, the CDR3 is TGCAGCGTTGAACGGCGCGGGGAGGGTAACGGGGAGCTGTTTTTT. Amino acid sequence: CSVERRGEGNGELFF.

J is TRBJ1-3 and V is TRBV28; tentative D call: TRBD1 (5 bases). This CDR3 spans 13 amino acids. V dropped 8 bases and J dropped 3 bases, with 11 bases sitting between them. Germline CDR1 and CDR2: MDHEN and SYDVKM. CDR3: CASGRGFGNTIYF. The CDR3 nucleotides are TGTGCCAGCGGGAGGGGTTTTGGAAACACCATATATTTT. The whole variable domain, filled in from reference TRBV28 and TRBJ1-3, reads DVKVTQSSRYLVKRTGEKVFLECVQDMDHENMFWYRQDPGLGLRLIYFSYDVKMKEKGDIPEGYSVSREKKERFSLILESASTNQTSMYLCASGRGFGNTIYFGEGSWLTVV.

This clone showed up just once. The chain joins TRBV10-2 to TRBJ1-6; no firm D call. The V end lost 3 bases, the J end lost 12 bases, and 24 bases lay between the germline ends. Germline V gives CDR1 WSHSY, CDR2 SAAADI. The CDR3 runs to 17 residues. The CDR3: CASSDSRPPYSSQPLHF. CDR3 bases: TGCGCCAGCAGTGATTCCAGGCCTCCCTATTCGTCTCAACCCCTCCACTTT.

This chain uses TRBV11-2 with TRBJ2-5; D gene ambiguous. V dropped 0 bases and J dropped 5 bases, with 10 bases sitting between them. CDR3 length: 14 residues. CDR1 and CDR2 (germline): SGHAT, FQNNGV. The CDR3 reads CASSLDRPPETQYF. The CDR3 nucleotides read TGTGCCAGCAGCTTAGATCGACCTCCCGAGACCCAGTACTTC.

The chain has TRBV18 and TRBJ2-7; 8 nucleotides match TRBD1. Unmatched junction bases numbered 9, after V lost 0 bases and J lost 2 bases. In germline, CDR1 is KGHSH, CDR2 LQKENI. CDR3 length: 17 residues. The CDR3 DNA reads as TGTGCCAGCTCACCACCCTACAGGGGGTCCGTGCCCTACGAGCAGTACTTC. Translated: CASSPPYRGSVPYEQYF. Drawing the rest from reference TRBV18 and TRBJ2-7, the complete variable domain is NAGVMQNPRHLVRRRGQEARLRCSPMKGHSHVYWYRQLPEEGLKFMVYLQKENIIDESGMPKERFSAEFPKEGPSILRIQQVVRGDSAAYFCASSPPYRGSVPYEQYFGPGTRLTVT.

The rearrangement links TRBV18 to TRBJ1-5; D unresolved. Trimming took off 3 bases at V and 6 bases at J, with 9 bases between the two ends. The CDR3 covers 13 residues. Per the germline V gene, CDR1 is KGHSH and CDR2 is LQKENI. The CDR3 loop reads CASSPSVVQPQHF. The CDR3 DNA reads TGTGCCAGCTCACCGTCTGTCGTTCAGCCCCAGCATTTT.

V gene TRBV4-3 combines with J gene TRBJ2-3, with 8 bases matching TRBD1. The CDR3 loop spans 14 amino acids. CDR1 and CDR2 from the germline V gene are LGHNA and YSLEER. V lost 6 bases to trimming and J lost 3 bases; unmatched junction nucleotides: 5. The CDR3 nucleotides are TGCGCCAGCAGTTACAGGGGGAAAACAGATACGCAGTATTTT. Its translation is CASSYRGKTDTQYF.

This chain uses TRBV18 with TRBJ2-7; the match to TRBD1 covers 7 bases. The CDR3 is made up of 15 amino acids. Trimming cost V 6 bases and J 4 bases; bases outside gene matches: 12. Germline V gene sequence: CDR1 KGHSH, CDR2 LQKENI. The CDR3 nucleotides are TGTGCCAGCTCCGAGGTGGGACAGAGTGAATACGAGCAGTACGTC. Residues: CASSEVGQSEYEQYV.

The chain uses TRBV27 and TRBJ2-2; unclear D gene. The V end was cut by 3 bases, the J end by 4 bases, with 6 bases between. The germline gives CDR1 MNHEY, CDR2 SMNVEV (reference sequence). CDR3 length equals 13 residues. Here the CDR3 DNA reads TGTGCCAGCAGTTTGTGGGTCACCGGGGAGCTGTTTTTT. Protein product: CASSLWVTGELFF.